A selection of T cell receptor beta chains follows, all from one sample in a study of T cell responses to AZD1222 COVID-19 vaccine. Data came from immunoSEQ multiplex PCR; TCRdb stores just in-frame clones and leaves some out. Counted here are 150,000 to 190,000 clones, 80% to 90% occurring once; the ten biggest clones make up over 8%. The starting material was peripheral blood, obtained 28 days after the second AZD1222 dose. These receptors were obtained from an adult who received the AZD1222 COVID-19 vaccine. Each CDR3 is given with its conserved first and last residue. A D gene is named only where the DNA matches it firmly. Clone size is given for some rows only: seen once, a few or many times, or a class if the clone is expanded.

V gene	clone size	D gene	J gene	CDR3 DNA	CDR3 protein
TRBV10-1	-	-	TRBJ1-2	TGCGCCAGCAGAGTAAGCGGACAGTTGAACTATGGCTACACCTTC	CASRVSGQLNYGYTF
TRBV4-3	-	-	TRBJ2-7	TGCGCCAGCAGCCAAGGAGGATTCGGAGCGGGTAAGACCTCCTACGAGCAGTACTTC	CASSQGGFGAGKTSYEQYF
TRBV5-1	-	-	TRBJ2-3	TGCGCCAGCAGCTTGTACGGGAGCCGCGAAGATACGCAGTATTTT	CASSLYGSREDTQYF
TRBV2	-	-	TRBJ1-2	TGTGCCAGCAGTGAAGCGCTTCGAGGGAGGGCTAACTATGGCTACACCTTC	CASSEALRGRANYGYTF
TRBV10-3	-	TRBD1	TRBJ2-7	TGTGCCATCAGCGACAGGGCGGGTGAGCAGTACTTC	CAISDRAGEQYF
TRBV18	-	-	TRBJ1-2	TGTGCCAGCTCACCCGCTAGGGGGGGCGTCTATGGCTACACCTTC	CASSPARGGVYGYTF
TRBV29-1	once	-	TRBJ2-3	TGCAGCGTTGGGGGGCGCGGAGATACGCAGTATTTT	CSVGGRGDTQYF
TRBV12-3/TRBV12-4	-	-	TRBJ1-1	TGTGCCAGCAGTACCCTACGGGTCGATGAAGCTTTCTTT	CASSTLRVDEAFF
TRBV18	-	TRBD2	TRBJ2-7	TGTGCCAGCTCACCAGGCCTAGCGGGAGTGTCCTACGAGCAGTACTTC	CASSPGLAGVSYEQYF
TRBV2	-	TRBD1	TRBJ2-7	TGTGCCAGCAGTGCCCGTAGGACAGGGAGCTCCTACGAGCAGTACTTC	CASSARRTGSSYEQYF
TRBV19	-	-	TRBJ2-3	TGTGCCAGTAGTGGGCTAGCCCAAGCACGAGATACGCAGTATTTT	CASSGLAQARDTQYF
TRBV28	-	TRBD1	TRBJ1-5	TGTGCCAGCAGTCAACCGGGACAGGGTAAACAGCCCCAGCATTTT	CASSQPGQGKQPQHF
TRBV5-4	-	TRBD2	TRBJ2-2	TGTGCCAGCAGCTCGACTAGCGGGAGGGCTCACACCGGGGAGCTGTTTTTT	CASSSTSGRAHTGELFF
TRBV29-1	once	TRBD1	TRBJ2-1	TGCAGCGTTGACTGGGGACAGGGGTACAATGAGCAGTTCTTC	CSVDWGQGYNEQFF
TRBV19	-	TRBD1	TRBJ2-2	TGTGCCAGTACAACACAGGGGTACACCGGGGAGCTGTTTTTT	CASTTQGYTGELFF
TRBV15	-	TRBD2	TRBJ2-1	TGTGCCACCGTAGCGCGAGTCGCTTCGGGACTAGCTAATGAGCAGTTCTTC	CATVARVASGLANEQFF
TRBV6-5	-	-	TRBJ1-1	TGTGCCAGCAGTTACGCCAGGGCGCGCTACACTGAAGCTTTCTTT	CASSYARARYTEAFF
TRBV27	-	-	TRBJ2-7	TGTGCCAGCAGTTCCCCTCTGCGGTGGACCTACGAGCAGTACTTC	CASSSPLRWTYEQYF
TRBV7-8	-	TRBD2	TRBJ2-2	TGTGCCAGCAGCCCCAGGGCAGCGGGAGGGCAGACCGGGGAGCTGTTTTTT	CASSPRAAGGQTGELFF
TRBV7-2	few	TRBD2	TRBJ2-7	TGTGCCAGCAGCTTACTAGCGGGAGGGCCTCTCACCCGGGCCTACGAGCAGTACTTC	CASSLLAGGPLTRAYEQYF
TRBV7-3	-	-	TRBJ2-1	TGTGCCAGCAGCTTAACGCGGAGCTCCTACAATGAGCAGTTCTTC	CASSLTRSSYNEQFF
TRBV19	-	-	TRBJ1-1	TGTGCTACACGGGGGGCGCCGGGGAACACTGAAGCTTTCTTT	CATRGAPGNTEAFF
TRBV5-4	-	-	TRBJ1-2	TGTGCCAGCAGCCCCTCGATAGGGCTCCGGGATGGCTACACCTTC	CASSPSIGLRDGYTF
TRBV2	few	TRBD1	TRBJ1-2	TGTGCCAGCAAGAGCAGGGGGATAGGGGGCTACACCTTC	CASKSRGIGGYTF
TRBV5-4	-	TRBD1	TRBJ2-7	TGTGCCAGCAGCACGCGTCCCGACAGGGTTACCTACGAGCAGTACTTC	CASSTRPDRVTYEQYF
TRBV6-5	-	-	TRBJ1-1	TGTGCCAGCAGTCCACGACAGACCATGAACACTGAAGCTTTCTTT	CASSPRQTMNTEAFF
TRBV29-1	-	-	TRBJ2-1	TGCAGCGCAACGGCCTCAGACGAGCAGTTCTTC	CSATASDEQFF
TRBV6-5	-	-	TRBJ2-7	TGTGCCAGCCTTTCGCAGGGGCTACGGGAGCAGTACTTC	CASLSQGLREQYF
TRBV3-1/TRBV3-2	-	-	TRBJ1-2	TGTGCCAGCAGTCAGGGGAAGCGCTATGGCTACACCTTC	CASSQGKRYGYTF
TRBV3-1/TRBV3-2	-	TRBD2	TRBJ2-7	TGTGCCAGCAGCCATTCTAGCGGGAGTCGGACCTACGAGCAGTACTTC	CASSHSSGSRTYEQYF
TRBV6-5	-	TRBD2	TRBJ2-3	TGTGCCAGCAGTCCAAGCGGGAGCCCCACAGATACGCAGTATTTT	CASSPSGSPTDTQYF
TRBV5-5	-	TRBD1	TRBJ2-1	TGTGCCAGCAGCGGAGGACAGGGAACTTCCTACAATGAGCAGTTCTTC	CASSGGQGTSYNEQFF
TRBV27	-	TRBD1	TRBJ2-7	TGTGCCAGCAGTTGGGGGACAGGGAACTACGAGCAGTACTTC	CASSWGTGNYEQYF
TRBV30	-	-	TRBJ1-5	TGTGCCCTGGAGGCGGGAGGGAATCAGCCCCAGCATTTT	CALEAGGNQPQHF
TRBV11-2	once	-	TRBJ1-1	TGTGCCAGCAGCTTAGACAGGGTGGTCACTGAAGCTTTCTTT	CASSLDRVVTEAFF
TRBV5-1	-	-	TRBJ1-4	TGCGCCAGCAGCACCCGGACAGACGGATACGAAAAACTGTTTTTT	CASSTRTDGYEKLFF
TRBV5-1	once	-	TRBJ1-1	TGCGCCAGCAGCTTGGGTCAGTCGAACACTGAAGCTTTCTTT	CASSLGQSNTEAFF
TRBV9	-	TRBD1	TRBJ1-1	TGTGCCAGCAGCGTAGTCACAGGGGTCCTGAACACTGAAGCTTTCTTT	CASSVVTGVLNTEAFF
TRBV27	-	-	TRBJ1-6	TGTGCCAGCAGTTCCTCCAACAGGGCGGGGATGAATTCACCCCTCCACTTT	CASSSSNRAGMNSPLHF
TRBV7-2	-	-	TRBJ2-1	TGTGCCAGCAGCCTCACAGGTAATGAGCAGTTCTTC	CASSLTGNEQFF
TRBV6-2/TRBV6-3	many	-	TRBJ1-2	TGTGCCAGCAGTCTAACAGGGTTCTATGGCTACACCTTC	CASSLTGFYGYTF
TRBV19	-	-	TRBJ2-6	TGTGCCAGTAGTATGGGATGGGATGGGGCCAACGTCCTGACTTTC	CASSMGWDGANVLTF
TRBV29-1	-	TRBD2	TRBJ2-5	TGCAGCGTAAGAAGCGGGGGCGAGACCCAGTACTTC	CSVRSGGETQYF